The 18 T cell receptor beta chains below come from one sample, sequenced in a study of T cell changes during pregnancy in multiple sclerosis. Assay: immunoSEQ multiplex PCR; the TCRdb copy retains only in-frame clones and omits some. The data show tens of thousands of clones, 70% to 90% seen once. Sequences were derived from CD8+ T cells from peripheral blood mononuclear cells, sampled before pregnancy. The origin of the receptors is a female donor with multiple sclerosis, enrolled in a pregnancy study.

The V call is TRBV4-3, the J call TRBJ2-2, with unresolved D. Germline V gene lookup returns CDR1 LGHNA and CDR2 YSLEER. Trimming took 4 bases from V and 1 from J, leaving 13 bases between them. The CDR3 has 16 amino acids. The CDR3 loop reads CASSPAVEVNTGELFF. The CDR3 DNA is TGCGCCAGCAGCCCCGCCGTAGAGGTGAACACCGGGGAGCTGTTTTTT.

The CDR3 protein is CASSPGQASYEQYF. CDR3 bases: TGCGCCAGCAGCCCGGGACAGGCCTCCTACGAGCAGTACTTC. The chain is built from TRBV4-1 and TRBJ2-7; 8 bases are a match to TRBD1. CDR1 and CDR2 from the germline V gene are MGHRA and YSYEKL. The junction had 2 bases not matched to a gene; V was cut back by 4 bases and J by 0 bases. CDR3 length: 14 residues.

The chain joins TRBV7-3 to TRBJ2-1; TRBD2 agrees at 7 bases. In germline, CDR1 is SGHTA, CDR2 FQGTGA. The CDR3 totals 17 residues. V gave up 1 base and J gave up 8 bases; unmatched junction bases: 14. CDR3 sequence: CASSLRSAGLPSYEQFF. The CDR3 DNA is TGTGCCAGCAGCTTAAGGTCGGCGGGACTACCTAGCTATGAGCAGTTCTTC.

The V call is TRBV5-1, the J call TRBJ2-3; possible D gene TRBD2, 6 bases. Trimming pared 4 bases from V and 2 bases from J, leaving 14 bases between. CDR3 length: 15 residues. Germline CDR1 SGHRS, CDR2 YFSETQ. The CDR3 loop reads CASSRRDGFTDTQYF. The CDR3 region has the DNA TGCGCCAGCAGCCGGAGGGACGGTTTCACAGATACGCAGTATTTT.

The V and J genes are TRBV28 and TRBJ2-1, with TRBD1 identical over 10 bases. The V and J ends lost 2 bases and 2 bases, in that order; junction bases with no gene match: 9. This CDR3 spans 18 amino acids. The germline CDR1 and CDR2 sequences are MDHEN and SYDVKM. CDR3: CASSLLTTGTGAYNEQFF. DNA of the CDR3: TGTGCCAGCAGTTTACTTACCACCGGGACAGGGGCCTACAATGAGCAGTTCTTC.

This sequence joins TRBV29-1 and TRBJ2-7, with unresolved D. The CDR3 contains 11 residues. V lost 3 bases and J lost 3, with 6 bases in between. The germline gives CDR1 SQVTM, CDR2 ANQGSEA. CDR3 DNA: TGCAGCGTTGATACGGGCTACGAGCAGTACTTC. This codes for CSVDTGYEQYF.

V is TRBV4-2 and J is TRBJ2-7; a possible D gene is TRBD2 (7 bases). V was pared by 1 base and J by 2 bases, with 12 bases between. The V gene's germline CDR1 is LGHNA and CDR2 YNFKEQ. The CDR3 has 15 residues. CDR3 in DNA: TGTGCCAGCAGCCAAGTATACGGGGGGCCCTACGAGCAGTACTTC. Translated: CASSQVYGGPYEQYF.

The chain combines TRBV4-3 with TRBJ2-2; 7 bases line up with TRBD2. The CDR3 is 13 amino acids. Unmatched junction bases numbered 1, after V lost 3 bases and J lost 6 bases. The germline V gene encodes CDR1 LGHNA and CDR2 YSLEER. CDR3 sequence reads: CASSHRGAGELFF. Written as DNA, the CDR3 is TGCGCCAGCAGCCACCGGGGGGCCGGGGAGCTGTTTTTT.

This clone appeared a single time. The chain carries TRBV28 and TRBJ1-1, with D perhaps TRBD1 (5 bases). Germline V gene sequence: CDR1 MDHEN, CDR2 SYDVKM. With 5 bases removed from V and 1 base from J, the gap between germline ends came to 14 bases. The CDR3 is made up of 15 amino acids. CDR3 bases: TGTGCCAGCAGTACCTGGGGGGGGGAGAACACTGAAGCTTTCTTT. Encoded protein: CASSTWGGENTEAFF. Variable domain in full (rest from reference TRBV28 and TRBJ1-1): DVKVTQSSRYLVKRTGEKVFLECVQDMDHENMFWYRQDPGLGLRLIYFSYDVKMKEKGDIPEGYSVSREKKERFSLILESASTNQTSMYLCASSTWGGENTEAFFGQGTRLTVV.

V and J are TRBV27 and TRBJ2-7; weak D call: TRBD2 (5 bases). CDR3 length equals 15 residues. Germline CDR1 reads MNHEY; CDR2 reads SMNVEV (reference sequence). The ends were cut back, 6 bases at V and 3 bases at J, with 18 bases in the middle. The CDR3 sequence is CASRENSAALYEQYF. The DNA of the CDR3 is TGTGCCAGCAGGGAGAATAGCGCGGCACTCTACGAGCAGTACTTC.

The rearrangement links TRBV4-3 to TRBJ2-1; TRBD2 agrees at 14 bases. CDR3 length equals 16 residues. The trim removed 0 bases at V and 9 bases at J, leaving 4 bases unmatched. In germline, CDR1 is LGHNA, CDR2 YSLEER. The CDR3 region has the DNA TGCGCCAGCAGCCAAGATGGGACTAGCGGGAGTGGTGAGCAGTTCTTC. Translated, it gives CASSQDGTSGSGEQFF.

The chain uses TRBV4-2 and TRBJ1-5, with D perhaps matching TRBD1 (5 bases). Trimming took 4 bases from V and 0 from J, leaving 13 bases between them. There are 16 residues in the CDR3. Looked up from germline, CDR1 is LGHNA and CDR2 is YNFKEQ. CDR3 amino acids: CASSPQGSYSNQPQHF. Written as DNA, the CDR3 is TGTGCCAGCAGCCCCCAGGGCAGTTATAGCAATCAGCCCCAGCATTTT.

The rearrangement joins TRBV11-3 to TRBJ2-7; D gene ambiguous. Trimming pared 1 base from V and 3 bases from J, leaving 7 bases between. CDR1 SGHNT and CDR2 YENEEA come from the germline V gene. This CDR3 is 13 amino acids long. The CDR3 DNA reads as TGTGCCAGCAGCTTAGGCACGGGCTACGAGCAGTACTTC. Its translation is CASSLGTGYEQYF. Full variable domain (missing parts from reference TRBV11-3 and TRBJ2-7): EAGVVQSPRYKIIEKKQPVAFWCNPISGHNTLYWYLQNLGQGPELLIRYENEEAVDDSQLPKDRFSAERLKGVDSTLKIQPAELGDSAVYLCASSLGTGYEQYFGPGTRLTVT.

By its share, this clone is medium-sized. The V call is TRBV5-4, the J call TRBJ1-2; D gene uncertain. V lost 5 bases, J lost 7 bases, and 12 bases lay in between. This CDR3 contains 12 residues. Germline assignment: CDR1 SGHNT and CDR2 YYREEE (reference sequence). The CDR3 region has the DNA TGTGCCAGCAGTAGCCCCCCCTTTGGCTACACCTTC. Translation: CASSSPPFGYTF.

The chain recombines TRBV19 with TRBJ1-2; no clear D. Germline values: CDR1 LNHDA, CDR2 SQIVND (reference sequence). V shed 5 bases and J shed 1 base, with 11 bases lying between them. This CDR3 is built from 14 residues. The CDR3 nucleotides read TGTGCCAGTAGTCCTCGGGAGGGTAACTATGGCTACACCTTC. Translation: CASSPREGNYGYTF.

The chain links TRBV28 to TRBJ2-7; 9 positions match TRBD1. Germline values: CDR1 MDHEN, CDR2 SYDVKM. The CDR3 is made up of 16 amino acids. The J segment lost 3 bases and the V segment lost 8 bases, leaving 14 bases of the junction unmatched. CDR3 in DNA: TGTGCCAGCGTTAATTACGGGGACAGGGAAAGCTACGAGCAGTACTTC. Amino acid sequence: CASVNYGDRESYEQYF.

V gene TRBV27 combines with J gene TRBJ2-1; 10 bases map to TRBD2. The CDR3 is 15 residues long. Trimming took 3 bases from V and 3 from J; bases not matched to a gene: 2. Germline V gene sequence: CDR1 MNHEY, CDR2 SMNVEV (reference sequence). The CDR3 coding sequence is TGTGCCAGCAGTTTGTCTAGCGGGAGCTACAATGAGCAGTTCTTC. This gives the protein CASSLSSGSYNEQFF.

The chain couples TRBV6-4 to TRBJ1-1, with 7 bases matching TRBD1. The trim removed 2 bases at V and 8 bases at J, leaving 5 bases unmatched. The CDR3 runs to 13 residues. The germline CDR1 and CDR2 sequences are MRHNA and SNTAGT. The CDR3 sequence: CASSDRGLTEAFF. The CDR3 nucleotides are TGTGCCAGCAGTGACAGGGGGCTCACCGAAGCTTTCTTT.